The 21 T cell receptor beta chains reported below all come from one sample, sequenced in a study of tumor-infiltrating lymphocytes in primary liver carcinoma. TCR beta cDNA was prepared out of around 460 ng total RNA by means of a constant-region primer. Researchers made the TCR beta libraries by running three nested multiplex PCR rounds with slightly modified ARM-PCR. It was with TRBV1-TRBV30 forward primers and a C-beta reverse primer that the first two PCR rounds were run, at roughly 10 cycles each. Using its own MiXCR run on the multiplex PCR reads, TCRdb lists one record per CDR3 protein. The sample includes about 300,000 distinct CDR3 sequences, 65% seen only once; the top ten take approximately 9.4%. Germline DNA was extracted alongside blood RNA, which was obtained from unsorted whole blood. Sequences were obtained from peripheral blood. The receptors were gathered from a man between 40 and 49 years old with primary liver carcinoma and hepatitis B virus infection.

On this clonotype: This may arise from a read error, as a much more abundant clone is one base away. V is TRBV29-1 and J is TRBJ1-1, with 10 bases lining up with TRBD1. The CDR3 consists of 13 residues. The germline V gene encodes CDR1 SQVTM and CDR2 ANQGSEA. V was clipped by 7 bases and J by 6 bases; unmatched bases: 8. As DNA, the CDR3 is TGCAGCGCTTGGGACAGGGGAGGCGCTGAAGCTTTCTTT. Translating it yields CSAWDRGGAEAFF.

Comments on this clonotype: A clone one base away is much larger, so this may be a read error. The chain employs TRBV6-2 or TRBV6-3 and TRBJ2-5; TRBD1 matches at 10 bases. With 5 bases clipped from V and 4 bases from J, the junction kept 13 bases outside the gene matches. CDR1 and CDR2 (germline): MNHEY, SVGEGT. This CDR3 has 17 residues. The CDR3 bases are TGTGCCAGCAGTCAACCCTCGCCCGGGACAGGGGCAGAGACCCAGTACTTC. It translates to CASSQPSPGTGAETQYF.

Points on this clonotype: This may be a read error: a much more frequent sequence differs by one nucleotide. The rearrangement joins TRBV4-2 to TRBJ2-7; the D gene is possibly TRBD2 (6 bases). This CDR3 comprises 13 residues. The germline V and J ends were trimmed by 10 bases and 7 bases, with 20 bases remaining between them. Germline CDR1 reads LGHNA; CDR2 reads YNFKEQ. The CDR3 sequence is CAIQGSEGREQYF. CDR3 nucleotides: TGTGCCATCCAAGGCTCGGAGGGCCGAGAGCAGTACTTC.

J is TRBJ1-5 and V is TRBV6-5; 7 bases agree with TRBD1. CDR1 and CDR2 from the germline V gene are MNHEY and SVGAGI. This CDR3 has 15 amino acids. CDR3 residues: CVSSFRQGTNQPQHF. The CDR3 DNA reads TGTGTAAGCAGCTTCCGACAGGGTACCAATCAGCCCCAGCATTTT.

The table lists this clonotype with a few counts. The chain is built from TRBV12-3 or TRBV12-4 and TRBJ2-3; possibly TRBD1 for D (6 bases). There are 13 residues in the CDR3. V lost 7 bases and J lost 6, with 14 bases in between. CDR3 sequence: CASNSRQADTQYF. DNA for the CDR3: TGTGCCAGCAATTCCCGACAGGCCGATACGCAGTATTTT.

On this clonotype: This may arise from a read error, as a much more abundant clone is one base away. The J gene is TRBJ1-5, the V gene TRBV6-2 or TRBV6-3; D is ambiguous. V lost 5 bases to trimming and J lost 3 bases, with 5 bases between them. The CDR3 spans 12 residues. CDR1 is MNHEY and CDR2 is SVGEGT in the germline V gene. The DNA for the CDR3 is TGTGCCAGCAGTACCAACAATCAGCCCCAGCATTTT. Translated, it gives CASSTNNQPQHF.

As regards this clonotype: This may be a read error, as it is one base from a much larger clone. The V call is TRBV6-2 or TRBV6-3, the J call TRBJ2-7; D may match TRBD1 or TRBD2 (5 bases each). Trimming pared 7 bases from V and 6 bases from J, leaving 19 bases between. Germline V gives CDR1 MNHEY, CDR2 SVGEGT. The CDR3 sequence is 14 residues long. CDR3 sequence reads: CASIPRGLRVEQYF. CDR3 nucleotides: TGTGCCAGCATCCCACGCGGACTCAGGGTCGAGCAGTACTTC.

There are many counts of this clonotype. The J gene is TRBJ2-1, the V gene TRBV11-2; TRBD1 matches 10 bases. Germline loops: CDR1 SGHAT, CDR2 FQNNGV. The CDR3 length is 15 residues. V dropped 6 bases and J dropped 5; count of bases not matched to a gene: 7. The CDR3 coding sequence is TGTGCCAGCAGTTGGACAGGGGGTAAGGACAATGAGCAGTTCTTC. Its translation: CASSWTGGKDNEQFF.

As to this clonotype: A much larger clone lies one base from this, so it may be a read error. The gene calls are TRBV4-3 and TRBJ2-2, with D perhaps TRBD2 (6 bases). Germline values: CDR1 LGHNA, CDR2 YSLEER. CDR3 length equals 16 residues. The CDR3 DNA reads TGCGCCAGCAGCCAAGATGCTAGCGTACACACCTGGGAGCTGTTTTTT. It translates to CASSQDASVHTWELFF.

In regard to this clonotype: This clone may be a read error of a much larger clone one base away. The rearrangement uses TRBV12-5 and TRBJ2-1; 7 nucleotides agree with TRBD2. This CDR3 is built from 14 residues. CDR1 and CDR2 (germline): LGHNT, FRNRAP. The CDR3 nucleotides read TGTGCTAGTGGTGGGGAGGGATCCTACAATGGGCAGTTCTTC. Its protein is CASGGEGSYNGQFF.

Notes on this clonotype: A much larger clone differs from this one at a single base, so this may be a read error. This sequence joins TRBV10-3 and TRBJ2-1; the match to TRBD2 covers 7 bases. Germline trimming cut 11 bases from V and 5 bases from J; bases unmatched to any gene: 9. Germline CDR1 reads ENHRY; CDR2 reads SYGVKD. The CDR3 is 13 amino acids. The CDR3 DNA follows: TGTGCCGTGGCGGGAGTCCGAGACAATGAGCAGTTCTTC. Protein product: CAVAGVRDNEQFF.

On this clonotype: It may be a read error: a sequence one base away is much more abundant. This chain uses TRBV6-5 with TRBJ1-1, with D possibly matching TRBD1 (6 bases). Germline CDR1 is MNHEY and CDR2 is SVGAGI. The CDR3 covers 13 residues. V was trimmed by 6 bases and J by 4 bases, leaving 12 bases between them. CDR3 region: CASRDRGSTEAFF. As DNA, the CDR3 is TGTGCCAGCAGGGACAGAGGGTCCACTGAAGCTTTCTTT.

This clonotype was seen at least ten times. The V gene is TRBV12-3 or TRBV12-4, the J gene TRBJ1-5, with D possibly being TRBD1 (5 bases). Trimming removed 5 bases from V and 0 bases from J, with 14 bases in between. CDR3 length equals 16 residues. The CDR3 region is CASSLLGGDSNQPQHF. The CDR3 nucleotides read TGTGCCAGCAGTCTGTTAGGAGGGGATAGCAATCAGCCCCAGCATTTT.

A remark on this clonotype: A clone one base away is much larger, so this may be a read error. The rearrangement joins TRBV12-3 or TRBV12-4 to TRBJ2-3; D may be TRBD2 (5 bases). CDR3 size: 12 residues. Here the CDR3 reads CAKTASTDTKYF. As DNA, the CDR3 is TGTGCCAAAACGGCTAGCACAGATACGAAGTATTTT.

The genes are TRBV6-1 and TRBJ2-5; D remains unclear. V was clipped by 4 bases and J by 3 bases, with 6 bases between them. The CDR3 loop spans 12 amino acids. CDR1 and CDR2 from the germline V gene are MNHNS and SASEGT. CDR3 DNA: TGTGCCAGCAGTGCGATAAAAGAGACCCAGTACTTC. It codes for CASSAIKETQYF.

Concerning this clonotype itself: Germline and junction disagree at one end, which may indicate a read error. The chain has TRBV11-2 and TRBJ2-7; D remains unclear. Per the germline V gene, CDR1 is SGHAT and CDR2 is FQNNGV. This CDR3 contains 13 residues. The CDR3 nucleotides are TGTGCCAGCAGTCGTTGGAATTCCTACGAGCTGTACTTC. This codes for CASSRWNSYELYF.

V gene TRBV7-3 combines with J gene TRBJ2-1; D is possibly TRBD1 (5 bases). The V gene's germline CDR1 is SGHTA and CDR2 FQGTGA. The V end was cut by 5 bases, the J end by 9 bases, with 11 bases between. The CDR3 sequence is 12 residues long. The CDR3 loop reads CASSQQGAEQFF. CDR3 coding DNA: TGTGCCAGCAGCCAGCAGGGCGCTGAGCAGTTCTTC.

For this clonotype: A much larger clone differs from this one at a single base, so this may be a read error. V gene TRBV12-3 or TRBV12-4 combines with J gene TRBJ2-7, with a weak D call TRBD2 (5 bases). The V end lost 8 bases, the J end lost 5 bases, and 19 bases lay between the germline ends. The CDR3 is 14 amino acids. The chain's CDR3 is CASRNQEEINEQYF. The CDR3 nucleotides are TGTGCCAGCCGGAACCAGGAGGAGATCAACGAGCAGTACTTC.

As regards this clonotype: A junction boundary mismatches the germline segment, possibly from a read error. The CDR3 sequence: CAWSRSPNTEASF. The CDR3 bases are TGTGCCTGGAGTCGCAGCCCTAACACTGAAGCTTCCTTT. The V gene is TRBV30, the J gene TRBJ1-1, with D uncertain. CDR3 length: 13 amino acids. Germline V lookup: CDR1 GTSNPN, CDR2 SVGIG (reference sequence).

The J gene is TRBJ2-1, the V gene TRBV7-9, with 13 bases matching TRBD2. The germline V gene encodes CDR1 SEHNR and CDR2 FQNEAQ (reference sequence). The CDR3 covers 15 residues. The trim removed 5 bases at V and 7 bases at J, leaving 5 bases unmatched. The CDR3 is CASSIGTSGINEQFF. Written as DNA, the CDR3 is TGTGCCAGCAGCATCGGGACTAGCGGGATTAATGAGCAGTTCTTC.

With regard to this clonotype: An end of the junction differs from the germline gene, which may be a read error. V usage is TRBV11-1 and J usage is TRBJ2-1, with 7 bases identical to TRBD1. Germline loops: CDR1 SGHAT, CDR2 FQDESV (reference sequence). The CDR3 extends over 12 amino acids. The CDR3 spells CACSNTGVEQFF. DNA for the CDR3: TGTGCCTGCAGCAATACAGGGGTCGAGCAGTTCTTC.